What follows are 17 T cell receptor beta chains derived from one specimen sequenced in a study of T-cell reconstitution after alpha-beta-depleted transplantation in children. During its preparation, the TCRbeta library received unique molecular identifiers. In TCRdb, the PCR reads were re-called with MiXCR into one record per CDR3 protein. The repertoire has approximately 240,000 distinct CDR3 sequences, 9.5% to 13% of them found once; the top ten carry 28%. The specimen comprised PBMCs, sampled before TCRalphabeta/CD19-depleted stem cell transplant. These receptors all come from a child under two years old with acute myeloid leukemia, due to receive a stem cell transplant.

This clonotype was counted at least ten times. In nucleotides, the CDR3 is TGCAGTGCTAGAATGACTAGCGGGAGGTACAATGAGCAGTTCTTC. This encodes CSARMTSGRYNEQFF. V usage is TRBV20-1 and J usage is TRBJ2-1; 13 bases are a match to TRBD2. The CDR3 runs 15 residues. With 2 bases clipped from V and 4 bases from J, the junction kept 2 bases outside the gene matches. Germline V gives CDR1 DFQATT, CDR2 SNEGSKA (reference sequence).

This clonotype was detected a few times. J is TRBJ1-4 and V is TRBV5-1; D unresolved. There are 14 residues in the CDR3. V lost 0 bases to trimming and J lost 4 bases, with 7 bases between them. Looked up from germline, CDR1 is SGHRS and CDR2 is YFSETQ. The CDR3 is CASSLEGFNEKLFF. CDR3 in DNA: TGCGCCAGCAGCTTGGAAGGATTTAATGAAAAACTGTTTTTT. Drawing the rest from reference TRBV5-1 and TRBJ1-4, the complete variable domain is KAGVTQTPRYLIKTRGQQVTLSCSPISGHRSVSWYQQTPGQGLQFLFEYFSETQRNKGNFPGRFSGRQFSNSRSEMNVSTLELGDSALYLCASSLEGFNEKLFFGSGTQLSVL.

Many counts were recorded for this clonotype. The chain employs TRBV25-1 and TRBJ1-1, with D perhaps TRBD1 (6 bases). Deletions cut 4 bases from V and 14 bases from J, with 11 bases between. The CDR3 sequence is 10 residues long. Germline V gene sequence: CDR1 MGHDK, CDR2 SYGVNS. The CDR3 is CASSATGWFF. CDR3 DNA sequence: TGTGCCAGCAGTGCTACAGGGTGGTTCTTT. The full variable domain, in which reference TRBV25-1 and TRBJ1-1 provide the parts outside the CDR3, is EADIYQTPRYLVIGTGKKITLECSQTMGHDKMYWYQQDPGMELHLIHYSYGVNSTEKGDLSSESTVSRIRTEHFPLTLESARPSHTSQYLCASSATGWFFGQGTRLTVV.

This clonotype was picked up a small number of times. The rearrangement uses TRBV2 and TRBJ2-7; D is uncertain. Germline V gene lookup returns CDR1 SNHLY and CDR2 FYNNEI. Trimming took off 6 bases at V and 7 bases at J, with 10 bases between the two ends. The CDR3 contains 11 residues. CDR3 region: CASSELQEQYF. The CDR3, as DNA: TGTGCCAGCAGCGAACTACAGGAGCAGTACTTC.

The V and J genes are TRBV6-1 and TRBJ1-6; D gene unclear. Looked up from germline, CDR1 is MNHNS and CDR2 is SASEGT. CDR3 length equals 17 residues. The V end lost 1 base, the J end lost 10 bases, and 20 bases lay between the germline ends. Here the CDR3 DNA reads TGTGCCAGCAGTGAAGTGGCTGCCCCTTCGGCTCGGTCACCCCTCCACTTT. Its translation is CASSEVAAPSARSPLHF.

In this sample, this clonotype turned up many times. Written as DNA, the CDR3 is TGTGCCAGCTCACCGCCCAAAGGGATGAACACTGAAGCTTTCTTT. This encodes CASSPPKGMNTEAFF. The chain joins TRBV18 to TRBJ1-1; D unclear. CDR1 is KGHSH, CDR2 LQKENI, per germline. The V and J ends lost 3 bases and 0 bases respectively, with 11 bases between them. This CDR3 is built from 15 residues. The variable domain in full, completed from reference TRBV18 and TRBJ1-1, reads NAGVMQNPRHLVRRRGQEARLRCSPMKGHSHVYWYRQLPEEGLKFMVYLQKENIIDESGMPKERFSAEFPKEGPSILRIQQVVRGDSAAYFCASSPPKGMNTEAFFGQGTRLTVV.

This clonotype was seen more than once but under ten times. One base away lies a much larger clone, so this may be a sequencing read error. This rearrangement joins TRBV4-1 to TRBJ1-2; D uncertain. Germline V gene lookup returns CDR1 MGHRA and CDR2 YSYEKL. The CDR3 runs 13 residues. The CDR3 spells CASSQEVNYDYTF. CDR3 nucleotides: TGCGCCAGCAGCCAAGAAGTTAACTATGACTACACCTTC.

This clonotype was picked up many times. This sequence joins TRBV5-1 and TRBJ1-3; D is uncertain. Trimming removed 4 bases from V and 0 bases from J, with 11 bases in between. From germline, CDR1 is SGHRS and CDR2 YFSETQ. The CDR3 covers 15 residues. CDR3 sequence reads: CASSPSRPSGNTIYF. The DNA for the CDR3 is TGCGCCAGCAGCCCTTCAAGACCCTCTGGAAACACCATATATTTT. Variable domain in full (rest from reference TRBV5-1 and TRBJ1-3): KAGVTQTPRYLIKTRGQQVTLSCSPISGHRSVSWYQQTPGQGLQFLFEYFSETQRNKGNFPGRFSGRQFSNSRSEMNVSTLELGDSALYLCASSPSRPSGNTIYFGEGSWLTVV.

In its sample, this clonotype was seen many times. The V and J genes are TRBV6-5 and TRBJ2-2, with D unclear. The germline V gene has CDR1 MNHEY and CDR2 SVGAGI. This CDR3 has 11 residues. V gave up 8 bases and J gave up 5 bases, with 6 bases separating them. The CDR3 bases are TGTGCCAGCGGGGTTACCGGGGAGCTGTTTTTT. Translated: CASGVTGELFF.

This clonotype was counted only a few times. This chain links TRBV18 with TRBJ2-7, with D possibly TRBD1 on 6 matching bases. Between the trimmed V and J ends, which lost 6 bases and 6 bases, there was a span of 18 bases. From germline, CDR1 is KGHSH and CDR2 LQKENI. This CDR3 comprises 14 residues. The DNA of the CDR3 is TGTGCCAGCTCCTCACGCTCCGGGACACGCGAGCAGTACTTC. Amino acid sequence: CASSSRSGTREQYF.

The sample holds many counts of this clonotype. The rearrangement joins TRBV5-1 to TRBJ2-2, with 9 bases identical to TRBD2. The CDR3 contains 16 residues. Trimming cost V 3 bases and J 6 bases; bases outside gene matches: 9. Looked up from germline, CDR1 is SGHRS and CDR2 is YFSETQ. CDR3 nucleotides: TGCGCCAGCAGCTACCGAGCGGGAGGAGTGGCCGGGGAGCTGTTTTTT. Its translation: CASSYRAGGVAGELFF.

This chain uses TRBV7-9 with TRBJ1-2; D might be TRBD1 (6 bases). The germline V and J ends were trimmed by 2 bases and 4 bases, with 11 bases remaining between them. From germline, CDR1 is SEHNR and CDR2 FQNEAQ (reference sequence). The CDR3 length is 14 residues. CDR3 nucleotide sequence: TGTGCCAGCAGCTTATCCGACAGGCGCTATGGCTACACCTTC. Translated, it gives CASSLSDRRYGYTF.

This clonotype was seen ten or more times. This chain's CDR3 is CASSSGQGVEAFF. CDR3 in DNA: TGTGCCAGCAGTTCCGGGCAGGGGGTTGAAGCTTTCTTT. The V and J genes are TRBV12-3 or TRBV12-4 and TRBJ1-1; 7 bases match TRBD1. Unmatched junction bases numbered 6, after V lost 4 bases and J lost 7 bases. The CDR3 sequence is 13 residues long.

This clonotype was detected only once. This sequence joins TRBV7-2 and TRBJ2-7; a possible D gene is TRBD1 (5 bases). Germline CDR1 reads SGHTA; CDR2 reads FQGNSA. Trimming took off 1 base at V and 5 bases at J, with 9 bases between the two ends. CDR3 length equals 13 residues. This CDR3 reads CASSLGQYHEQYF. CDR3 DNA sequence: TGTGCCAGCAGCTTAGGACAGTACCACGAGCAGTACTTC.

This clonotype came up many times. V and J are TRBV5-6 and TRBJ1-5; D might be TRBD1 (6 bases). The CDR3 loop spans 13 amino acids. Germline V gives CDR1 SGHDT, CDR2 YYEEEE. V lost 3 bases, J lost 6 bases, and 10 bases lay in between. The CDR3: CASSSVGGQPQHF. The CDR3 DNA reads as TGTGCCAGCAGCTCGGTAGGGGGTCAGCCCCAGCATTTT.

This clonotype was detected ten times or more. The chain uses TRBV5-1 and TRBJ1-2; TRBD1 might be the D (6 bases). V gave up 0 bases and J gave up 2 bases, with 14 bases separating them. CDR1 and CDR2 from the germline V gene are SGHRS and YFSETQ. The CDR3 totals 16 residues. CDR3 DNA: TGCGCCAGCAGCTTGGGGTCGACAGGTTGGAACTATGGCTACACCTTC. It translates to CASSLGSTGWNYGYTF.

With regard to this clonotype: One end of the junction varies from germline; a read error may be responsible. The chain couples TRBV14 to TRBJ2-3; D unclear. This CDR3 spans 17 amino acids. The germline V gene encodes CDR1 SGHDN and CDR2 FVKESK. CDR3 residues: CARSQDIHTSFTDTQYF. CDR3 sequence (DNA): TGTGCCCGCAGCCAAGATATCCATACCAGCTTCACAGATACGCAGTATTTT.